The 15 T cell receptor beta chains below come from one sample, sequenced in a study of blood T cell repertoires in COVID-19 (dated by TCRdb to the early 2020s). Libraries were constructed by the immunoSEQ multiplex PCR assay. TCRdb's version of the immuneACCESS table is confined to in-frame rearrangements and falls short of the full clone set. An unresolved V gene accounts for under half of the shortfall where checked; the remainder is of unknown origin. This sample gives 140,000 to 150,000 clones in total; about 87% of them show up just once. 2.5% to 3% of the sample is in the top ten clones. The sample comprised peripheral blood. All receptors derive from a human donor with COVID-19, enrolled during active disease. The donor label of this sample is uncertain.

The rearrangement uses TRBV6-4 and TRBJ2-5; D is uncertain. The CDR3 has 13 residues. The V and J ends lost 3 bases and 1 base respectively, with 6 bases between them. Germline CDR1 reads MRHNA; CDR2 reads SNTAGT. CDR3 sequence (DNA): TGTGCCAGCAGTGAGACAAGCCAAGAGACCCAGTACTTC. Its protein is CASSETSQETQYF.

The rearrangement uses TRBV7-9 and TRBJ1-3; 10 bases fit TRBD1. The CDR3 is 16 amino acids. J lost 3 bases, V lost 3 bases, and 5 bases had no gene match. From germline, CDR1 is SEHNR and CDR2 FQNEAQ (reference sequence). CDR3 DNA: TGTGCCAGCAGCTTGTTTGACAGGGGGCTTGGAAACACCATATATTTT. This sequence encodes CASSLFDRGLGNTIYF.

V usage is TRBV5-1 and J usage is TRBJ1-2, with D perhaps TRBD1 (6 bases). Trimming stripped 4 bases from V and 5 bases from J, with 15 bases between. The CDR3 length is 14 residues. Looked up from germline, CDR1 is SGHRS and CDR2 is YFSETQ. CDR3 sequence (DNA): TGCGCCAGCAGCGTAACACAGGGCGGTTATGGCTACACCTTC. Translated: CASSVTQGGYGYTF. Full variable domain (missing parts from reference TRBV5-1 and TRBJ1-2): KAGVTQTPRYLIKTRGQQVTLSCSPISGHRSVSWYQQTPGQGLQFLFEYFSETQRNKGNFPGRFSGRQFSNSRSEMNVSTLELGDSALYLCASSVTQGGYGYTFGSGTRLTVV.

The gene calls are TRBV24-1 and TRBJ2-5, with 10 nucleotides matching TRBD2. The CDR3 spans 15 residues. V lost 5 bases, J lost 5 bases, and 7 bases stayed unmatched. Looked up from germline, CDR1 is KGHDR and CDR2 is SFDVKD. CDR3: CATSALAGGGETQYF. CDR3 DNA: TGTGCCACCAGTGCCTTAGCGGGAGGTGGGGAGACCCAGTACTTC.

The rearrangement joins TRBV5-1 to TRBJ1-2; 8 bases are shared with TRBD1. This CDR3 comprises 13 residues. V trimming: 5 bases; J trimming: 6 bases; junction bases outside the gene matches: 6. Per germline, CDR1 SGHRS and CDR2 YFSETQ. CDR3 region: CASRWTGWNGYTF. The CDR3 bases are TGCGCCAGCAGATGGACAGGGTGGAATGGCTACACCTTC.

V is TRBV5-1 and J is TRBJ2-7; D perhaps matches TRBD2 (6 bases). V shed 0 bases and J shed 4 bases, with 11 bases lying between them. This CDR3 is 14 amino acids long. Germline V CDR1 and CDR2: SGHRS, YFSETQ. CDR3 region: CASSLGRETYEQYF. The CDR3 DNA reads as TGCGCCAGCAGCTTGGGACGGGAGACGTACGAGCAGTACTTC. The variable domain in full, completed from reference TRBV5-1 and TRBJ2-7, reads KAGVTQTPRYLIKTRGQQVTLSCSPISGHRSVSWYQQTPGQGLQFLFEYFSETQRNKGNFPGRFSGRQFSNSRSEMNVSTLELGDSALYLCASSLGRETYEQYFGPGTRLTVT.

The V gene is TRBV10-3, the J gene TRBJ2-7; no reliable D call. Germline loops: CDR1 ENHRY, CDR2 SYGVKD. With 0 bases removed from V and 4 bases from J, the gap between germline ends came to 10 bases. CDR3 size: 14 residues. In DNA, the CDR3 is TGTGCCATCAGTGAGTCCCTAGTTAATTACGAGCAGTACTTC. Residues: CAISESLVNYEQYF.

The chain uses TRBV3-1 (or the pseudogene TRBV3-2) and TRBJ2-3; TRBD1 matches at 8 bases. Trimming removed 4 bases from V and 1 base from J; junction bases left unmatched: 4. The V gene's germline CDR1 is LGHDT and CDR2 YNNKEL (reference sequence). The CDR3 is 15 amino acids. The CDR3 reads CASSRPGQGTDTQYF. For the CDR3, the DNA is TGTGCCAGCAGCCGCCCGGGACAGGGCACAGATACGCAGTATTTT.

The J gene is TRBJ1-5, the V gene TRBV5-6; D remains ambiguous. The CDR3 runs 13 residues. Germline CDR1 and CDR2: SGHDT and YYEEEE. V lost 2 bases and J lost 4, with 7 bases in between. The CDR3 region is CASSFRWNQPQHF. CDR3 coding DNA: TGTGCCAGCAGCTTTCGGTGGAATCAGCCCCAGCATTTT.

The CDR3 DNA follows: TGCAGCGTTGCCCAAAACGACGGGGGCTACACCTTC. This translates into CSVAQNDGGYTF. V is TRBV29-1 and J is TRBJ1-2; D is ambiguous. The germline gives CDR1 SQVTM, CDR2 ANQGSEA. This CDR3 has 12 residues. The V end was cut by 4 bases, the J end by 8 bases, with 14 bases between.

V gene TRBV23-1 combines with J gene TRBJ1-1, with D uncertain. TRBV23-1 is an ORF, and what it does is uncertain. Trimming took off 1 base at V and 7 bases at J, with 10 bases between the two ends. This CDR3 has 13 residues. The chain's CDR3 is CASSQFYGIEAFF. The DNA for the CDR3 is TGCGCCAGCAGTCAATTCTACGGGATTGAAGCTTTCTTT.

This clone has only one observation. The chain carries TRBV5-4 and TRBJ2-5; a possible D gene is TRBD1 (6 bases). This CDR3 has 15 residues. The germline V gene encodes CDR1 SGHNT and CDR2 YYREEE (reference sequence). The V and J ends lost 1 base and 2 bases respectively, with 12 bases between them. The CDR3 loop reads CASSLSRTAQETQYF. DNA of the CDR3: TGTGCCAGCAGCTTGTCGAGGACAGCACAAGAGACCCAGTACTTC.

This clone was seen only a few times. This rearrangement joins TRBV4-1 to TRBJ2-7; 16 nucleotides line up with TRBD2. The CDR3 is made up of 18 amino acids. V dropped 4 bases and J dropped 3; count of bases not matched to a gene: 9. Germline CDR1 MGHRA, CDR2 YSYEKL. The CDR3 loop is CASSPSGTSGGDLYEQYF. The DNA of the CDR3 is TGCGCCAGCAGCCCCTCAGGGACTAGCGGGGGGGACCTCTACGAGCAGTACTTC.

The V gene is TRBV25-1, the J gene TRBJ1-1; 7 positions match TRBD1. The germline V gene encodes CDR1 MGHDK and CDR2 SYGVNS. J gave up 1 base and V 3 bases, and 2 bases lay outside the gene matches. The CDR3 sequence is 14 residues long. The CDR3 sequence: CASSDRQGNTEAFF. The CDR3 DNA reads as TGTGCCAGCAGTGACCGACAGGGGAACACTGAAGCTTTCTTT.

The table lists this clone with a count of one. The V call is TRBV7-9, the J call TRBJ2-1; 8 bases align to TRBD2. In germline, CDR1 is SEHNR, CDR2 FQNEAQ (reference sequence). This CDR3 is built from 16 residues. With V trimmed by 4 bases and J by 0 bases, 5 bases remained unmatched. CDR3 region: CASSSVAGSSYNEQFF. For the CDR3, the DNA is TGTGCCAGCAGCTCGGTAGCGGGGAGCTCCTACAATGAGCAGTTCTTC.